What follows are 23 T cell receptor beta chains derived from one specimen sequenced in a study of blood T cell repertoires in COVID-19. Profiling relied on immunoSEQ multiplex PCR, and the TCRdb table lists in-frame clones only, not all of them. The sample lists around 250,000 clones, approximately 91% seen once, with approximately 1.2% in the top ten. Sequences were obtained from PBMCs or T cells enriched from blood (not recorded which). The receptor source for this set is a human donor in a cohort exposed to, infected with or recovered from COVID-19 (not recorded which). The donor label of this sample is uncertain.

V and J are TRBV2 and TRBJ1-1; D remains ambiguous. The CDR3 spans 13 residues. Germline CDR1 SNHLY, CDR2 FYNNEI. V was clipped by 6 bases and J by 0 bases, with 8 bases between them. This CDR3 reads CASRSDVNTEAFF. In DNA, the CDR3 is TGTGCCAGCAGATCAGATGTGAACACTGAAGCTTTCTTT.

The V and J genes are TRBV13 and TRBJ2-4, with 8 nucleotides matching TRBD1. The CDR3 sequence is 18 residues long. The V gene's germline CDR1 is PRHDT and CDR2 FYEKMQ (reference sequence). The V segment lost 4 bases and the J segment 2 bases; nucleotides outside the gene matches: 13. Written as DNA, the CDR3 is TGTGCCAGCAGCTCCCTCCCTGGACAGGGTGGAACCAAAAACATTCAGTACTTC. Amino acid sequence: CASSSLPGQGGTKNIQYF.

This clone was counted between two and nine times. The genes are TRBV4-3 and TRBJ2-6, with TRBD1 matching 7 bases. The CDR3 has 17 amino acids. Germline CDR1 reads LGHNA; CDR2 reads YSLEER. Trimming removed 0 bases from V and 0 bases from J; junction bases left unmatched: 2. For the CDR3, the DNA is TGCGCCAGCAGCCAAGACCCAGGGGGCTCTGGGGCCAACGTCCTGACTTTC. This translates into CASSQDPGGSGANVLTF.

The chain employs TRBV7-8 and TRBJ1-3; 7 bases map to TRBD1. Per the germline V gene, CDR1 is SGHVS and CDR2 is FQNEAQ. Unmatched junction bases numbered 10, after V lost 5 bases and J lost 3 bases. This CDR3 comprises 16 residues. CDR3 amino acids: CASSLRPGQSGNTIYF. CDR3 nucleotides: TGTGCCAGCAGCCTCCGCCCGGGACAGAGTGGAAACACCATATATTTT.

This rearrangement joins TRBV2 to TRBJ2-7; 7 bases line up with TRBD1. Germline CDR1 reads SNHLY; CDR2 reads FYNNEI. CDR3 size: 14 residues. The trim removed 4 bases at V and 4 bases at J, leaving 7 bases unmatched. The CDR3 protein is CASSGQGRPYEQYF. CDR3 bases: TGTGCCAGCAGTGGACAGGGACGACCTTACGAGCAGTACTTC.

The CDR3: CASSLDRVGRGDSYNEQFF. CDR3 DNA sequence: TGTGCCAGCAGCTTAGATCGGGTCGGGAGGGGCGATTCCTACAATGAGCAGTTCTTC. This chain joins TRBV11-3 and TRBJ2-1, with 8 nucleotides matching TRBD2. With V trimmed by 0 bases and J by 1 base, 11 bases remained unmatched. The CDR3 covers 19 residues. Germline CDR1 and CDR2: SGHNT and YENEEA. The full variable domain, rest sourced from reference TRBV11-3 and TRBJ2-1, is EAGVVQSPRYKIIEKKQPVAFWCNPISGHNTLYWYLQNLGQGPELLIRYENEEAVDDSQLPKDRFSAERLKGVDSTLKIQPAELGDSAVYLCASSLDRVGRGDSYNEQFFGPGTRLTVL.

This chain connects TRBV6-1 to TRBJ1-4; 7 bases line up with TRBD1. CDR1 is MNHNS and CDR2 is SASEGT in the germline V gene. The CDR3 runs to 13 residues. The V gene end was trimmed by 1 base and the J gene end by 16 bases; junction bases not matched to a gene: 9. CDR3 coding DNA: TGTGCCAGCAGTGAAGTGACAGGGTGGGTTGAGTTTTTT. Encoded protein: CASSEVTGWVEFF.

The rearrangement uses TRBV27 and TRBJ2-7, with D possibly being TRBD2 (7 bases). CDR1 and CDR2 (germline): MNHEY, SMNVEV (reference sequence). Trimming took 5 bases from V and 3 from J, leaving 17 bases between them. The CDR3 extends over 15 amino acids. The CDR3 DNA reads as TGTGCCAGCAGTGCGGGGAGGGGAGGGGGCTACGAGCAGTACTTC. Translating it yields CASSAGRGGGYEQYF.

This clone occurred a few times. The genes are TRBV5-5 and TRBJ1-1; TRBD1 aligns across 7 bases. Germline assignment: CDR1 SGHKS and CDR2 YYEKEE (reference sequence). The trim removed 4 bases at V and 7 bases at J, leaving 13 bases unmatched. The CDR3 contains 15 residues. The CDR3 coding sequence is TGTGCCAGCAGCCCCTCCAGACAGGGAAGAATTGAAGCTTTCTTT. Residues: CASSPSRQGRIEAFF.

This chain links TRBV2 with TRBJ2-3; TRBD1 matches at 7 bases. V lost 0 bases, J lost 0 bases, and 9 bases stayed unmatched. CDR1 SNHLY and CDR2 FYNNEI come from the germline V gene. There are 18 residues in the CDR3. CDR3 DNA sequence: TGTGCCAGCAGTGAAGCGAGCTTTTTGGACAGGAGCACAGATACGCAGTATTTT. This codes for CASSEASFLDRSTDTQYF.

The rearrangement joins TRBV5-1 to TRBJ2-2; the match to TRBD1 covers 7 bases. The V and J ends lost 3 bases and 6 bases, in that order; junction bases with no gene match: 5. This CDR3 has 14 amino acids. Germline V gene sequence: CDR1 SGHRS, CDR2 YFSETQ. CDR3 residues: CASSSSGGPGELFF. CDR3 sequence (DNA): TGCGCCAGCAGCTCCTCAGGGGGTCCCGGGGAGCTGTTTTTT.

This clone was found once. The CDR3 nucleotides read TGTGCCAGCAACGAAAAACCGGGACAGGGGAACACTGAAGCTTTCTTT. Residues: CASNEKPGQGNTEAFF. The chain joins TRBV7-8 to TRBJ1-1, with TRBD1 matching over 9 bases. The germline CDR1 and CDR2 sequences are SGHVS and FQNEAQ. V gave up 7 bases and J gave up 1 base; unmatched junction bases: 10. The CDR3 length is 16 residues. The entire variable domain, with the rest obtained from reference TRBV7-8 and TRBJ1-1, is as follows: GAGVSQSPRYKVAKRGQDVALRCDPISGHVSLFWYQQALGQGPEFLTYFQNEAQLDKSGLPSDRFFAERPEGSVSTLKIQRTQQEDSAVYLCASNEKPGQGNTEAFFGQGTRLTVV.

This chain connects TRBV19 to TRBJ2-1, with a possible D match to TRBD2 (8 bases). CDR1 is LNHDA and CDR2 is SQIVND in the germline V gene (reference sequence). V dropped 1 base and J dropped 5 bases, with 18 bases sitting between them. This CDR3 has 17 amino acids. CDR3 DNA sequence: TGTGCCAGTAGTATAGGACAGGGAGGGACTAGGGACAATGAGCAGTTCTTC. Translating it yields CASSIGQGGTRDNEQFF.

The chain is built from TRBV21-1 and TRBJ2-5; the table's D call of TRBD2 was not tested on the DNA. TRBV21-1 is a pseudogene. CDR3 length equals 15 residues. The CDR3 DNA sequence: TGTGCCAGCAGCAAACATCAGGGAGGGAAGGAGACCCAGTACTTC. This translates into CASSKHQGGKETQYF.

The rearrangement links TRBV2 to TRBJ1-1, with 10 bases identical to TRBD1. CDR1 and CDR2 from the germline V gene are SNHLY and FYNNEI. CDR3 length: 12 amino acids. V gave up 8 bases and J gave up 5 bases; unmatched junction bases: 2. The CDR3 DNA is TGTGCCAGCGGGACAGGGGAGACTGAAGCTTTCTTT. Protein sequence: CASGTGETEAFF.

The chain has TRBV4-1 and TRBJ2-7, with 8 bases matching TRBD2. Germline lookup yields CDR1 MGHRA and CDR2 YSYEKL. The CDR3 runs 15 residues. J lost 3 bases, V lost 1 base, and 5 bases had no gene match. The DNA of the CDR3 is TGCGCCAGCAGCCAAGGGGTAGCGGGGATCTACGAGCAGTACTTC. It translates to CASSQGVAGIYEQYF.

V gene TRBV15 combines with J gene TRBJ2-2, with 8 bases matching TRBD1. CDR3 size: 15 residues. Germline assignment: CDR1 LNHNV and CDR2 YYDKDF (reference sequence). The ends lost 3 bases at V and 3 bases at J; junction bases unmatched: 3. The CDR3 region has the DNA TGTGCCACCAGCAGGGGACAGGTAGACACCGGGGAGCTGTTTTTT. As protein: CATSRGQVDTGELFF.

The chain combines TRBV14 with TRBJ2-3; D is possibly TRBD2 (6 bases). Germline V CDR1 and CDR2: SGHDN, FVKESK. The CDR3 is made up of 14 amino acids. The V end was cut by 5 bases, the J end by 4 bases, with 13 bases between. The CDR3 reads CASSSLGGSDTQYF. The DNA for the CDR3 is TGTGCCAGCAGCTCCTTAGGAGGGTCAGATACGCAGTATTTT.

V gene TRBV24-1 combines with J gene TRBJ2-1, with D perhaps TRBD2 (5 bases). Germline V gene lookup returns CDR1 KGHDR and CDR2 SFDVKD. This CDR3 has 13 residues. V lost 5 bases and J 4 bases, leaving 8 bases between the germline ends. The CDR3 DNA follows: TGTGCCACCAGTGGTGAGGGTTACAATGAGCAGTTCTTC. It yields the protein CATSGEGYNEQFF.

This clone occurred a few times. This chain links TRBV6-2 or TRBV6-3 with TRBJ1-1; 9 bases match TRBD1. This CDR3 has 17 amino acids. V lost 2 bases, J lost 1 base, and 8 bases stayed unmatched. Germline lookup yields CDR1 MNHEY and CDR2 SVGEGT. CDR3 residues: CASSYPTGGWSNTEAFF. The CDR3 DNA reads TGTGCCAGCAGTTACCCGACAGGGGGATGGTCGAACACTGAAGCTTTCTTT.

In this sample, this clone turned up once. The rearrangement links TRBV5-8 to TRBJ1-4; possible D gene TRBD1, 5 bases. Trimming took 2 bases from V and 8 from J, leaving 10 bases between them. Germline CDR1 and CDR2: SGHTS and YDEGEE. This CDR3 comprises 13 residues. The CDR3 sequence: CASSFPGNEKLFF. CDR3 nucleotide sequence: TGTGCCAGCAGCTTCCCAGGGAACGAAAAACTGTTTTTT.

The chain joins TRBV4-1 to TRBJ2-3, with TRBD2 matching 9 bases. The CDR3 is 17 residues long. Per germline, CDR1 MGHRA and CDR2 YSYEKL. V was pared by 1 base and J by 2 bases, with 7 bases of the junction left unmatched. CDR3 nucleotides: TGCGCCAGCAGCCAAGTGATTAGCGGGGGTGTCACAGATACGCAGTATTTT. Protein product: CASSQVISGGVTDTQYF.

The CDR3 DNA reads TGTGCCAGCAGCCCCCAGACCGGGTCGCGGCCTGAAGCTTTCTTT. Amino acid sequence: CASSPQTGSRPEAFF. The rearrangement links TRBV9 to TRBJ1-1, with D unclear. V was trimmed by 4 bases and J by 6 bases, leaving 19 bases between them. CDR1 and CDR2 (germline): SGDLS, YYNGEE. The CDR3 is made up of 15 amino acids.